This T cell receptor beta chain was captured by sequencing in a study of blood T cell repertoires in COVID-19. For the study at large: From the United States, Italy and Spain came samples of acute and convalescent COVID-19.

Clones were sequenced by immunoSEQ multiplex PCR, and TCRdb holds only the in-frame ones, with some missing. The sample carries 30,000 or so clones, about four fifths recorded once. CDR1 and CDR2 from the germline V gene are LNHDA and SQIVND (reference sequence). This CDR3 region has 16 residues. The junction had 6 bases not matched to a gene; V was cut back by 2 bases and J by 5 bases. The chain uses TRBV19 and TRBJ2-5; TRBD2 aligns across 12 bases. The TCR was taken from a man aged 50 or older with acute or convalescent COVID-19. The sequencing input was peripheral blood. This chain's CDR3 is CASSITSGGLGETQYF. In nucleotides, the CDR3 is TGTGCCAGTAGTATAACTAGCGGGGGGCTCGGGGAGACCCAGTACTTC.